Listed below are T cell receptor beta chains from one sample, sequenced in a study of blood T cell repertoires in COVID-19. Here immunoSEQ multiplex PCR was the method, and the copy in TCRdb shows in-frame clones only, minus some. The sample has about 180,000 clones; about 85% are singletons. The sample consisted of peripheral blood. These receptors all stem from a man older than 75 with COVID-19, enrolled during active disease. The CDR3 runs from the conserved cysteine through the conserved F or W. D genes are given only for firm matches. Only some rows state a clone size, as once, few, many or a class for expanded clones.

CDR3 protein	CDR3 DNA	V gene	J gene	clone size	D gene
CASSLGGGRTEAFF	TGCGCCAGCAGCTTGGGAGGAGGCAGGACTGAAGCTTTCTTT	TRBV5-1	TRBJ1-1	NA	NA
CASSSPGQSSYEQYF	TGTGCCAGCAGCTCCCCGGGACAGAGCTCCTACGAGCAGTACTTC	TRBV5-4	TRBJ2-7	NA	TRBD1
CASRNTNTGELFF	TGTGCCAGCAGAAACACGAACACCGGGGAGCTGTTTTTT	TRBV6-5	TRBJ2-2	NA	NA
CASSLGQAGDEQYF	TGCGCCAGCAGCCTAGGACAGGCCGGCGACGAGCAGTACTTC	TRBV5-1	TRBJ2-7	NA	TRBD1
CASSLYTGAPTNEKLFF	TGTGCCAGCAGCCTCTACACAGGGGCCCCAACTAATGAAAAACTGTTTTTT	TRBV7-9	TRBJ1-4	NA	TRBD1
CASSSQARTYEQYF	TGTGCCAGCAGTTCACAGGCTCGAACCTACGAGCAGTACTTC	TRBV6-5	TRBJ2-7	once	NA
CASRADPGGETQYF	TGTGCCAGCAGGGCCGACCCAGGGGGGGAGACCCAGTACTTC	TRBV6-5	TRBJ2-5	NA	NA
CASSLQGFGETQYF	TGTGCCAGCAGTCTACAGGGGTTTGGGGAGACCCAGTACTTC	TRBV28	TRBJ2-5	NA	TRBD1
CASSPGTSGGEQFF	TGTGCCAGCAGCCCTGGGACTAGCGGGGGGGAGCAGTTCTTC	TRBV3-1/TRBV3-2	TRBJ2-1	once	TRBD2
CASSLGDIEDGYTF	TGCGCCAGCAGCTTGGGGGACATAGAGGATGGCTACACCTTC	TRBV5-1	TRBJ1-2	few	NA
CASTHDRSSNTGELFF	TGTGCCAGCACTCATGACAGATCATCGAACACCGGGGAGCTGTTTTTT	TRBV27	TRBJ2-2	NA	NA
CASSPAVDNSPLHF	TGTGCCAGCTCACCGGCAGTGGATAATTCACCCCTCCACTTT	TRBV18	TRBJ1-6	NA	NA
CASSPREEGRHGYTF	TGTGCCAGCAGCCCCCGAGAGGAGGGGCGTCATGGCTACACCTTC	TRBV9	TRBJ1-2	NA	NA
CASSPPENTEAFF	TGTGCCAGCTCCCCGCCAGAAAACACTGAAGCTTTCTTT	TRBV10-3	TRBJ1-1	NA	NA
CASTIRGRQTQYF	TGTGCCAGCACGATCAGGGGGCGGCAGACCCAGTACTTC	TRBV5-4	TRBJ2-5	NA	TRBD1
CASSFHRSGANVLTF	TGTGCCAGCAGTTTCCACAGGAGTGGGGCCAACGTCCTGACTTTC	TRBV27	TRBJ2-6	NA	NA
CASSSGTVNTGELFF	TGTGCCAGCAGCTCAGGGACAGTAAACACCGGGGAGCTGTTTTTT	TRBV7-3	TRBJ2-2	once	TRBD1
CASSQDLHSPLHF	TGTGCCAGCAGCCAAGATCTTCATTCACCCCTCCACTTT	TRBV3-1/TRBV3-2	TRBJ1-6	NA	NA